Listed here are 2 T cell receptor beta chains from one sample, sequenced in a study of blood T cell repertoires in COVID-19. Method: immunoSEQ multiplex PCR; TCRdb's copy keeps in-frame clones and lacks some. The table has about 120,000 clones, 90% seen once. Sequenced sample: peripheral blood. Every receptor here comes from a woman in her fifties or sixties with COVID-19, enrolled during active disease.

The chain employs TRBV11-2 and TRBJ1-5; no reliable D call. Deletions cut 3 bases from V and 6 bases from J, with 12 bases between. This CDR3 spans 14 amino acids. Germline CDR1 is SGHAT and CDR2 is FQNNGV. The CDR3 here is CASSFSSSSQPQHF. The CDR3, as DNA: TGTGCCAGCAGCTTTTCGAGTTCGAGTCAGCCCCAGCATTTT.

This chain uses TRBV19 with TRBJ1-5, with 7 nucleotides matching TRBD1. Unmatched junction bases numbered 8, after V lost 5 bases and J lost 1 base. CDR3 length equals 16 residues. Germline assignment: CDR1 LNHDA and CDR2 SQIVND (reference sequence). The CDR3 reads CASSGYRGQSNQPQHF. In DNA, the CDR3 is TGTGCCAGTAGTGGATACAGGGGTCAGAGCAATCAGCCCCAGCATTTT.